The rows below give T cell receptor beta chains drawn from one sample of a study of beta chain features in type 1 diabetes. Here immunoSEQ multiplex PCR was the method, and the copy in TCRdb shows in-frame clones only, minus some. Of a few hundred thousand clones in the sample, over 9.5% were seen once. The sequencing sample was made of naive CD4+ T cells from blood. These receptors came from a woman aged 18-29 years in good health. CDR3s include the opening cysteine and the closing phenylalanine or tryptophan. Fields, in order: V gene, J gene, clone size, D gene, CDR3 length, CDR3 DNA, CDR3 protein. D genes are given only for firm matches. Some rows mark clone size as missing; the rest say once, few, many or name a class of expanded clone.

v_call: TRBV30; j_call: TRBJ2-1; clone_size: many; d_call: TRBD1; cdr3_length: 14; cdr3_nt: TGTGCCTGGTCCGCACAGGGGGCAATGAGTGAGCAGTTCTTC; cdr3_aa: CAWSAQGAMSEQFF
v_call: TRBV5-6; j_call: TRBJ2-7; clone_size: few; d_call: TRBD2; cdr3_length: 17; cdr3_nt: TGTGCCAGCAGCTTGGGGACGCTAGCGGGAGGACCCTACGAGCAGTACTTC; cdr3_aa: CASSLGTLAGGPYEQYF
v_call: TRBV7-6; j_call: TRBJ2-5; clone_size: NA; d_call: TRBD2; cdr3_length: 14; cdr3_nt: TGTGCCAGCAGCTTATGGGGGGGTCGGGAGACCCAGTACTTC; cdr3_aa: CASSLWGGRETQYF
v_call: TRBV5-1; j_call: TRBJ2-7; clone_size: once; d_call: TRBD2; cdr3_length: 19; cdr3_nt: TGCGCCAGCAGCCTGCCGACAATAGCGGGAGGGACCCTCAACTACGAGCAGTACTTC; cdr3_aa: CASSLPTIAGGTLNYEQYF
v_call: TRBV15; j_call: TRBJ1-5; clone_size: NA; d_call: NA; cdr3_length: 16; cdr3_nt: TGTGCCACCAGCAGTCGGAGACAGACCATATATCAGCCCCAGCATTTT; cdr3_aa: CATSSRRQTIYQPQHF
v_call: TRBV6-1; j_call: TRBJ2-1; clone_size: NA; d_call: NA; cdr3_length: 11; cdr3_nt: TGTGCCAGCGGCCCTTCTTATGAGCAGTTCTTC; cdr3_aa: CASGPSYEQFF
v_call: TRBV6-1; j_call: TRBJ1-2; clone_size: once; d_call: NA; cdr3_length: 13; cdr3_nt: TGTGCCAGCAGTGTCGACGGGAACTATGGCTACACCTTC; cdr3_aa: CASSVDGNYGYTF
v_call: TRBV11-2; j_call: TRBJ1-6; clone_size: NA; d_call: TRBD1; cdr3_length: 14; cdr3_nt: TGTGCCAGCAGCACAGGGACAGATAATTCACCCCTCCACTTT; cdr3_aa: CASSTGTDNSPLHF
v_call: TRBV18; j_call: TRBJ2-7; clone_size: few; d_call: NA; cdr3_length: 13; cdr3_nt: TGTGCCAGCTCACCAAAGGGGGGGCACGAGCAGTACTTC; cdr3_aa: CASSPKGGHEQYF
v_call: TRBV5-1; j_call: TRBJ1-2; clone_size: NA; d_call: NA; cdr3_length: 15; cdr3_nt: TGCGCCAGCAGCTTGGCACAGGTTACTAACTATGGCTACACCTTC; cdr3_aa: CASSLAQVTNYGYTF
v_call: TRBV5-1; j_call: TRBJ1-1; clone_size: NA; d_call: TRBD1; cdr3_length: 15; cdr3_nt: TGCGCCAGCAGCCGGGGGGACAGGGACGACACTGAAGCTTTCTTT; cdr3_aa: CASSRGDRDDTEAFF
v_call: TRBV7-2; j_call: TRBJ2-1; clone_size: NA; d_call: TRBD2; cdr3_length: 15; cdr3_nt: TGTGCCAGCAGCCAGACTAGCGGGAGGGTTGTCGAGCAGTTCTTC; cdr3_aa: CASSQTSGRVVEQFF
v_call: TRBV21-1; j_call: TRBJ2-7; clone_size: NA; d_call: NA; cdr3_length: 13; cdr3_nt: TGTGCCAGCGAATTATCCGGGATCTACGAGCAGTACTTC; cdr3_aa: CASELSGIYEQYF
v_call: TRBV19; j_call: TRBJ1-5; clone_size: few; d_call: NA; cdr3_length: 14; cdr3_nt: TGTGCCAGTAGTAACAGGGCAAGAGGTCAGCCCCAGCATTTT; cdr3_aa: CASSNRARGQPQHF
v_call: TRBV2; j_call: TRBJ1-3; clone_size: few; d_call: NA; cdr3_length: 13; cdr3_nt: TGTGCCAGCAGGAGACAGTCTTCAAACACCATATATTTT; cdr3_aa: CASRRQSSNTIYF
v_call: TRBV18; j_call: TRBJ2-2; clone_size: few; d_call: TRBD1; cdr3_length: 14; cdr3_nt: TGTGCCAGCTCCTCGACAGGGTCCACCGGGGAGCTGTTTTTT; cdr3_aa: CASSSTGSTGELFF